These T cell receptor beta chains were read from a single sample in a study of Graves' ophthalmopathy and Graves' hyperthyroidism. One entry per CDR3 protein results from TCRdb running MiXCR on the multiplex PCR reads. The repertoire includes over a million distinct CDR3 sequences, around a third of them detected once, and around 10% sits in the top ten. Sequencing was performed on peripheral blood or thyroid tissue (not recorded which). These receptors originate from an adult man with Graves' hyperthyroidism. CDR3s include the opening cysteine and the closing phenylalanine or tryptophan. Fields, in order: D gene, V gene, clone size, J gene, CDR3 protein, CDR3 DNA. D genes are given only for firm matches. The size entry is marked missing in some rows and otherwise reads once, few, many or a size class.

-,TRBV25-1,-,TRBJ1-2,CATKEVDYGYTF,TGTGCCACTAAAGAGGTCGACTATGGCTACACCTTC
TRBD1,TRBV29-1,-,TRBJ2-7,CSVRGGTGGYEQYF,TGCAGCGTTCGGGGTGGGACAGGGGGTTACGAGCAGTACTTC
TRBD1,TRBV28,few,TRBJ1-2,CASSSDRGFDGYTF,TGTGCCAGCAGTTCCGACAGGGGCTTCGATGGCTACACCTTC
TRBD2,TRBV7-2,-,TRBJ2-7,CASTLTGGSYEQYF,TGTGCCAGCACCCTTACGGGGGGGAGCTACGAGCAGTACTTC
-,TRBV28,-,TRBJ1-4,CASTGAANEKLFF,TGTGCCAGCACAGGGGCAGCTAATGAAAAACTGTTTTTT
TRBD1,TRBV5-1,many,TRBJ1-6,CASSPGTGEGSPLHF,TGCGCCAGCAGCCCGGGGACAGGGGAAGGCTCACCCCTCCACTTT
TRBD1,TRBV12-3/TRBV12-4,many,TRBJ1-4,CASNLRGPREKLFF,TGTGCCAGCAATCTCAGGGGGCCTCGTGAAAAACTGTTTTTT
-,TRBV29-1,many,TRBJ1-1,CSVVPGMGTEAFF,TGCAGCGTTGTACCAGGGATGGGGACTGAAGCTTTCTTT
-,TRBV16,few,TRBJ1-1,CASSQTDRRRRAEAFF,TGTGCCAGCAGCCAAACCGACAGGCGACGACGGGCTGAAGCTTTCTTT
TRBD2,TRBV14,once,TRBJ2-7,CASSHRLSGKREEQYF,TGTGCCAGCAGCCACAGACTCAGCGGGAAACGGGAGGAGCAGTACTTC
-,TRBV11-2,many,TRBJ2-5,CASRPPETGVETQYF,TGTGCCAGCAGACCTCCCGAGACTGGGGTAGAGACCCAGTACTTC
TRBD1,TRBV7-6,many,TRBJ1-6,CASSPVQGGGSPLHF,TGTGCCAGCAGCCCAGTACAGGGGGGAGGATCACCCCTCCACTTT
TRBD2,TRBV5-1,-,TRBJ2-7,CASSLEAGGVYEQYF,TGCGCCAGCAGCTTGGAGGCGGGGGGAGTCTACGAGCAGTACTTC
TRBD2,TRBV7-2,-,TRBJ2-3,CASSTATSGVRDTQYF,TGTGCCAGCAGCACAGCGACTAGCGGTGTACGAGATACGCAGTATTTT
-,TRBV29-1,-,TRBJ2-3,CSVDNNHPTDTQYF,TGCAGCGTTGATAACAACCACCCCACAGATACGCAGTATTTT
-,TRBV5-8,-,TRBJ1-5,CASSQGGGRQPQHF,TGTGCCAGCAGCCAGGGTGGGGGCCGGCAGCCCCAGCATTTT
-,TRBV7-9,many,TRBJ1-4,CASSMRGGEKLFF,TGTGCCAGCAGCATGCGTGGCGGTGAAAAACTGTTTTTT
-,TRBV29-1,few,TRBJ1-2,CSVEKDRDGYTF,TGCAGCGTTGAAAAGGACCGGGATGGCTACACCTTC
-,TRBV30,few,TRBJ1-2,CAWSVTGGANYGYTF,TGTGCCTGGAGTGTAACCGGAGGGGCTAACTATGGCTACACCTTC
-,TRBV2,-,TRBJ2-7,CASVVAASSYEQYF,TGTGCCAGCGTTGTTGCGGCGAGCTCCTACGAGCAGTACTTC
-,TRBV7-9,many,TRBJ1-3,CASSQIGGPGNTIYF,TGTGCCAGCAGCCAGATAGGAGGGCCTGGAAACACCATATATTTT
TRBD1,TRBV7-2,many,TRBJ2-7,CASSPDRGRYEQYF,TGTGCCAGCAGCCCAGACAGGGGCCGCTACGAGCAGTACTTC
TRBD1,TRBV20-1,-,TRBJ1-5,CSARDPTKDRGQPQHF,TGCAGTGCTAGAGACCCAACCAAGGACAGGGGCCAGCCCCAGCATTTT
TRBD2,TRBV15,-,TRBJ2-3,CASIGLAGRTDTQYF,TGTGCCAGCATTGGACTAGCGGGACGCACAGATACGCAGTATTTT
TRBD1,TRBV12-3/TRBV12-4,-,TRBJ2-7,CASTLTPGQGNHEQYF,TGTGCCAGCACCCTAACGCCGGGACAGGGGAACCACGAGCAGTACTTC
TRBD1,TRBV4-1,few,TRBJ1-1,CASVGGQAMNTEAFF,TGCGCCAGCGTGGGGGGACAGGCCATGAACACTGAAGCTTTCTTT
-,TRBV11-2,-,TRBJ2-3,CASRASTDTQYF,TGTGCCAGCAGAGCGAGCACAGATACGCAGTATTTT
-,TRBV12-3/TRBV12-4,many,TRBJ1-4,CASSEAVGGGEKLFF,TGTGCCAGCAGTGAAGCCGTCGGGGGGGGTGAAAAACTGTTTTTT
TRBD2,TRBV24-1,many,TRBJ2-7,CATSAGTSGNPTYEQYF,TGTGCCACCAGTGCCGGGACTAGCGGGAATCCCACCTACGAGCAGTACTTC
-,TRBV2,-,TRBJ2-5,CASWEYQETQYF,TGTGCCAGCTGGGAGTACCAAGAGACCCAGTACTTC
TRBD1,TRBV6-5,few,TRBJ2-7,CASRVTQGAIQGYEQYF,TGTGCCAGCAGGGTCACACAGGGGGCAATACAGGGATACGAGCAGTACTTC
TRBD2,TRBV7-2,-,TRBJ2-7,CASRGVGTSGITSYEQYF,TGTGCCAGCAGGGGTGTGGGGACTAGCGGGATTACCTCCTACGAGCAGTACTTC
TRBD2,TRBV2,-,TRBJ2-7,CASSPTAGGPVEQYF,TGTGCCAGCAGTCCCACCGCGGGAGGGCCGGTAGAGCAGTACTTC
-,TRBV28,-,TRBJ1-2,CASTPPMGAINYGYTF,TGTGCCAGCACCCCACCCATGGGGGCGATCAACTATGGCTACACCTTC
TRBD2,TRBV11-2,-,TRBJ2-7,CASSPIAGAAYEQYF,TGTGCCAGCAGCCCGATAGCGGGAGCGGCCTACGAGCAGTACTTC
-,TRBV20-1,-,TRBJ1-2,CSASGGNLYGYTF,TGCAGTGCATCGGGGGGGAATCTCTATGGCTACACCTTC
-,TRBV10-1,many,TRBJ2-7,CASSESRQKKTYEQYF,TGCGCCAGCAGTGAGTCCCGTCAGAAGAAAACCTACGAGCAGTACTTC
-,TRBV6-1,-,TRBJ1-6,CASIDGGVDPPLHF,TGTGCCAGCATCGACGGAGGGGTCGATCCACCCCTCCACTTT
-,TRBV20-1,-,TRBJ1-6,CSGKSLGRRNSPLHF,TGCAGTGGAAAATCGCTGGGACGTCGTAATTCACCCCTCCACTTT
-,TRBV19,many,TRBJ1-3,CASKKGHRSGNTIYF,TGTGCCAGTAAGAAGGGACACCGCTCTGGAAACACCATATATTTT
-,TRBV7-3,many,TRBJ1-6,CASSNYRLNNSPLHF,TGTGCCAGCAGTAACTACAGGTTGAATAATTCACCCCTCCACTTT
-,TRBV9,-,TRBJ2-5,CASSQKRRVETQYF,TGTGCCAGCAGCCAAAAACGAAGAGTCGAGACCCAGTACTTC
TRBD1,TRBV12-5,few,TRBJ2-2,CASGNPGTGRWRELFF,TGTGCTAGTGGTAACCCCGGGACAGGACGATGGAGGGAGCTGTTTTTT
-,TRBV7-9,many,TRBJ2-7,CASSPGNTYEQYF,TGTGCCAGCAGCCCCGGTAACACCTACGAGCAGTACTTC
-,TRBV6-6,-,TRBJ1-6,CASSLPTRNSPLHF,TGTGCCAGCAGTTTACCTACGAGAAATTCACCCCTCCACTTT
TRBD1,TRBV15,few,TRBJ1-5,CAASSLGDSGNQPQHF,TGTGCCGCCAGCAGCTTAGGGGACAGCGGGAATCAGCCCCAGCATTTT
-,TRBV6-1,-,TRBJ2-5,CAITRGTGETQYF,TGTGCCATCACACGCGGGACCGGGGAGACCCAGTACTTC
-,TRBV12-3/TRBV12-4,many,TRBJ1-5,CASSAGQHSNQPQHF,TGTGCCAGCAGCGCTGGACAGCATAGCAATCAGCCCCAGCATTTT
-,TRBV6-5,few,TRBJ1-5,CASSSPSYQPQHF,TGTGCCAGCAGCTCCCCGTCCTATCAGCCCCAGCATTTT
TRBD1,TRBV6-1,-,TRBJ1-5,CATRRDRASNQPQHF,TGTGCCACCAGACGCGACAGGGCCTCCAATCAGCCCCAGCATTTT
-,TRBV5-1,many,TRBJ2-7,CASSLLVGVTSYEQYF,TGCGCCAGCAGCTTGTTGGTAGGGGTCACCTCCTACGAGCAGTACTTC
-,TRBV4-1,many,TRBJ1-5,CASSQVGDRPQHF,TGCGCCAGCAGCCAAGTGGGAGACCGCCCCCAGCATTTT